This T cell receptor (beta chain) was recorded in a study of T cell repertoires in cytomegalovirus infection. Study-wide background: Selection of CMV epitopes for the study included recently identified HLA-C-restricted and well-studied HLA-B-restricted ones. Matching HLA type, along with CMV infection, was indicated by public TCR beta signatures.

A single record per CDR3 protein comes from TCRdb applying MiXCR to the reads. The sample yields hundreds of thousands of distinct CDR3 sequences, 25% to 35% seen once. About this clonotype: Its antigen is undetermined.

CDR1 PRHDT and CDR2 FYEKMQ come from the germline V gene (reference sequence). V was trimmed by 5 bases and J by 0 bases, leaving 16 bases between them. The CDR3 length is 16 residues. The specimen comprised cultured PBMCs, sampled from culture after CMV antigen stimulation. The sequence came from a human donor in good health (CMV status not recorded). Some clones in this sample may be carry-over from other donors' samples. The chain carries TRBV13 and TRBJ1-1, with D tentatively TRBD1 (6 bases). CDR3 in DNA: TGTGCCAGCAGCCCGGGCCCTGGACAGCTGAACACTGAAGCTTTCTTT. This translates into CASSPGPGQLNTEAFF.